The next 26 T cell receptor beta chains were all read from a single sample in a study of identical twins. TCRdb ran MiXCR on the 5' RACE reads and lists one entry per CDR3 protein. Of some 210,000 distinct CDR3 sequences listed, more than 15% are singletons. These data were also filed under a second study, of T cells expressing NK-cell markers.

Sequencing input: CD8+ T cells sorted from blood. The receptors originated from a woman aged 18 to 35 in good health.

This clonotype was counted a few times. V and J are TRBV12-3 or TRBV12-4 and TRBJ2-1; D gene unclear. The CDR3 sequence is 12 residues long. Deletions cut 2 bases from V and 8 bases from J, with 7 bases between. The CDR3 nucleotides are TGTGCCAGCAGTTTAATCTTCCATGAGCAGTTCTTC. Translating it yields CASSLIFHEQFF.

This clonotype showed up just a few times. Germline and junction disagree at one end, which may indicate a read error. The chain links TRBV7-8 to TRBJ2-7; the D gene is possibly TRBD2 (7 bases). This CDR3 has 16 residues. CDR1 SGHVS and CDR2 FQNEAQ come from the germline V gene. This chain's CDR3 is CASSWPRWGGTYEQYF. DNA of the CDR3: TGTGCCAGCAGCTGGCCCCGATGGGGGGGCACCTACGAGCAGTATTTC.

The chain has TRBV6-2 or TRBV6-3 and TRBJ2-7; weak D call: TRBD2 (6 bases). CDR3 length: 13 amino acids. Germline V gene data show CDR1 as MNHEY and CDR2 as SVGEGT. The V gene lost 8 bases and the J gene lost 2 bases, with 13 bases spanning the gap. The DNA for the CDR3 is TGTGCCAGCCCCCGCGGGACGACCTACGAGCAGTACTTC. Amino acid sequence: CASPRGTTYEQYF.

DNA of the CDR3: TGTGCCTCTCGATGGGCGGGGGGTCGTCACAATGAGCAGTTCTTC. It is translated as CASRWAGGRHNEQFF. The gene calls are TRBV2 and TRBJ2-1, with 8 bases lining up with TRBD2. Germline CDR1 and CDR2: SNHLY and FYNNEI. With 11 bases clipped from V and 5 bases from J, the junction kept 14 bases outside the gene matches. This CDR3 has 15 residues.

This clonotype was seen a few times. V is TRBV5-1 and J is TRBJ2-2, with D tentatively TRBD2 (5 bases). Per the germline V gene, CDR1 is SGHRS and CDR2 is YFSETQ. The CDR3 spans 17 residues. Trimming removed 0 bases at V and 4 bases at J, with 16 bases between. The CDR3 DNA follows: TGCGCCAGCAGCTTGGCTAGCCGAACACCACCCACCGGGGAGCTGTTTTTT. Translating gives CASSLASRTPPTGELFF.

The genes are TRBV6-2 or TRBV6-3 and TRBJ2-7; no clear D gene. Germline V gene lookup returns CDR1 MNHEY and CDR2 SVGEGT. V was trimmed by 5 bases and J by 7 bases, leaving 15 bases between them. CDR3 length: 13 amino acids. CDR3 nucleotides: TGTGCCAGCAGTGAGCTCGTGTCAGAAGAGCAGTACTTC. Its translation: CASSELVSEEQYF.

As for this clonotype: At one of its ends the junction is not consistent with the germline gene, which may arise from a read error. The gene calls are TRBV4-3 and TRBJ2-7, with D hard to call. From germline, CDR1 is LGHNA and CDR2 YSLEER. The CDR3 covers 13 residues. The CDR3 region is CTSSQDLTDEQYF. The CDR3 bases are TGCACCAGCAGCCAAGATCTAACAGACGAGCAGTACTTC.

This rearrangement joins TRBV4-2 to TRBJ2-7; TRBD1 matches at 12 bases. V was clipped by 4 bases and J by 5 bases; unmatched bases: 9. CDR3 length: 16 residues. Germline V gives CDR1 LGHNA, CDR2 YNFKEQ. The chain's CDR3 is CASSPRRDRGHDEQYF. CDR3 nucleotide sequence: TGTGCCAGCAGCCCAAGGCGGGACAGGGGGCACGACGAGCAGTACTTC.

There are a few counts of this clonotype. CDR3 nucleotide sequence: TGTGCCAGCAGCTTTACCCTATCTAGCACAGATACGCAGTATTTT. It is translated as CASSFTLSSTDTQYF. The chain is built from TRBV7-8 and TRBJ2-3; no definite D call. The V end was cut by 3 bases, the J end by 0 bases, with 10 bases between. CDR1 and CDR2 (germline): SGHVS, FQNEAQ. CDR3 length: 15 amino acids.

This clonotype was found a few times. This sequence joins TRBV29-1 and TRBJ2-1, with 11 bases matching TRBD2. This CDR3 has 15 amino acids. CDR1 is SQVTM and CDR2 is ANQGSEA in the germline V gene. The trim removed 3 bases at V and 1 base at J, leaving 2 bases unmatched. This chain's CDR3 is CSVEGLAESYNEQFF. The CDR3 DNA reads TGCAGCGTTGAGGGACTAGCGGAGTCCTACAATGAGCAGTTCTTC.

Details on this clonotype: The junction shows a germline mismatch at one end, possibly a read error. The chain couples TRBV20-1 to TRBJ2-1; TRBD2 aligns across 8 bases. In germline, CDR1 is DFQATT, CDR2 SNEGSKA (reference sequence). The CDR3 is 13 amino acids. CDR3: CSIGLASNNEQFF. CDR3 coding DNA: TGCAGCATCGGACTAGCCTCCAACAATGAGCAGTTCTTC.

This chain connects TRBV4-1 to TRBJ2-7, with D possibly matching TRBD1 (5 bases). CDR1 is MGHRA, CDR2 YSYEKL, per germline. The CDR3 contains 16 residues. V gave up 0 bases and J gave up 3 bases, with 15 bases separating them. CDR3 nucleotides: TGCGCCAGCAGCCAAGACCCGAGGCAGGGCCTCTACGAGCAGTACTTC. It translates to CASSQDPRQGLYEQYF.

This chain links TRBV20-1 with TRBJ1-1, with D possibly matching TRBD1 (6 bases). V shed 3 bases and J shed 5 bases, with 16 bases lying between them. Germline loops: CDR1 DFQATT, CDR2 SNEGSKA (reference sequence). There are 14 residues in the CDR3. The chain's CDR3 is CSARGGQGNTEAFF. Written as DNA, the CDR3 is TGCAGTGCTAGGGGGGGCCAGGGGAATACTGAAGCTTTCTTT.

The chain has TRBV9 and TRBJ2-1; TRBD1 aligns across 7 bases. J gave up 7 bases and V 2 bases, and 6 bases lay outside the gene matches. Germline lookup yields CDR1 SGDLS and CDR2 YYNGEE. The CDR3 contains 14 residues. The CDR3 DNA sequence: TGTGCCAGCAGCGTCTCCCCGACAGGGAATGAGCAGTTCTTC. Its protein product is CASSVSPTGNEQFF.

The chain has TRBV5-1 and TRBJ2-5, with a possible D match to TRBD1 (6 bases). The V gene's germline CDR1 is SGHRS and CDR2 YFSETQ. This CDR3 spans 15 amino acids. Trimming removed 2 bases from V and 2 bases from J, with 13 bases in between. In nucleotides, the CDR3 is TGCGCCAGCAGCTTTACAGGGAATGGGCAAGAGACCCAGTACTTC. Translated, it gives CASSFTGNGQETQYF. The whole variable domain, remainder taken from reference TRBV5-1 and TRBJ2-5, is KAGVTQTPRYLIKTRGQQVTLSCSPISGHRSVSWYQQTPGQGLQFLFEYFSETQRNKGNFPGRFSGRQFSNSRSEMNVSTLELGDSALYLCASSFTGNGQETQYFGPGTRLLVL.

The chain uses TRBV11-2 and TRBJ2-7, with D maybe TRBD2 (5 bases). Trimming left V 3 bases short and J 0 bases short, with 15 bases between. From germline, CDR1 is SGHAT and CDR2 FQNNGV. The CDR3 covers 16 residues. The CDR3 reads CASSFLVPGSSYEQYF. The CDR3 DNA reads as TGTGCCAGCAGCTTCTTGGTCCCGGGGAGCTCCTACGAGCAGTACTTC. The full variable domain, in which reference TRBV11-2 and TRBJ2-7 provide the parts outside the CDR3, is EAGVAQSPRYKIIEKRQSVAFWCNPISGHATLYWYQQILGQGPKLLIQFQNNGVVDDSQLPKDRFSAERLKGVDSTLKIQPAKLEDSAVYLCASSFLVPGSSYEQYFGPGTRLTVT.

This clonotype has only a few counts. The CDR3 is CASSRGGGAGIFF. The DNA of the CDR3 is TGTGCCAGCAGCCGCGGGGGTGGAGCGGGAATATTCTTC. The genes are TRBV5-6 and TRBJ2-1; TRBD2 aligns across 7 bases. Losses at the gene ends were 4 bases for V and 16 bases for J; bases not matched to a gene: 14. Per the germline V gene, CDR1 is SGHDT and CDR2 is YYEEEE. The CDR3 sequence is 13 residues long.

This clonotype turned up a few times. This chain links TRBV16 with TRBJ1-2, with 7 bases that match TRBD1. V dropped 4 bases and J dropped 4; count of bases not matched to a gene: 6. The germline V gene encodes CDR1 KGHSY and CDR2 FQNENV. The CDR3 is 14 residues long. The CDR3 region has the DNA TGTGCCAGCAGCCCTAGAGCAGGGGGCTATGGCTACACCTTC. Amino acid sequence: CASSPRAGGYGYTF. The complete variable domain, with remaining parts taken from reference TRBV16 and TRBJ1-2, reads GEEVAQTPKHLVRGEGQKAKLYCAPIKGHSYVFWYQQVLKNEFKFLISFQNENVFDETGMPKERFSAKCLPNSPCSLEIQATKLEDSAVYFCASSPRAGGYGYTFGSGTRLTVV.

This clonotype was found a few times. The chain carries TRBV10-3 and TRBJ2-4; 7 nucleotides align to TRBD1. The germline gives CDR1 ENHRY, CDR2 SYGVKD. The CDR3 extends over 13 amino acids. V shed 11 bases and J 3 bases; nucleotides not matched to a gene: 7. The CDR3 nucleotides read TGTGCCCTGGACAGGTCGGTCAAAAACATTCAGTACTTC. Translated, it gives CALDRSVKNIQYF.

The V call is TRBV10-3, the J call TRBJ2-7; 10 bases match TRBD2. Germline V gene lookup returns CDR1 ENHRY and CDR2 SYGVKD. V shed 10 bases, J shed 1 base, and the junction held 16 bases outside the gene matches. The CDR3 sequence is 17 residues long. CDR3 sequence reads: CATEDPRRLAGSYEQYF. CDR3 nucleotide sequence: TGTGCCACCGAAGATCCCCGGAGACTAGCGGGTTCCTACGAGCAGTACTTC.

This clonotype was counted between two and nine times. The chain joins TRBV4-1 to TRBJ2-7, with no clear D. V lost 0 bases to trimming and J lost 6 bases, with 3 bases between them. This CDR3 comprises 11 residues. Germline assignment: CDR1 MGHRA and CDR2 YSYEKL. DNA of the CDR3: TGCGCCAGCAGCCAAGAGGTCGAGCAGTACTTC. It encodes CASSQEVEQYF.

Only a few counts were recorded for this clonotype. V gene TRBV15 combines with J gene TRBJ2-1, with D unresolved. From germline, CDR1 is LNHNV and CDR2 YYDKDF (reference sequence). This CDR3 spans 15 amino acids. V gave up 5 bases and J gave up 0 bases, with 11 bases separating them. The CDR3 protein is CATSGEGSSYNEQFF. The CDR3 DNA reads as TGTGCCACCAGCGGGGAAGGTAGCTCCTACAATGAGCAGTTCTTC.

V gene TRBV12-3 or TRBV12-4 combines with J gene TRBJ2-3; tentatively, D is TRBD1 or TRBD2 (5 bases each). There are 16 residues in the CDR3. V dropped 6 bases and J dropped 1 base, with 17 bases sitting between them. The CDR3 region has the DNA TGTGCCAGCAGCCTGAGGGGAAACAGGCGCACAGATACGCAGTATTTT. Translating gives CASSLRGNRRTDTQYF.

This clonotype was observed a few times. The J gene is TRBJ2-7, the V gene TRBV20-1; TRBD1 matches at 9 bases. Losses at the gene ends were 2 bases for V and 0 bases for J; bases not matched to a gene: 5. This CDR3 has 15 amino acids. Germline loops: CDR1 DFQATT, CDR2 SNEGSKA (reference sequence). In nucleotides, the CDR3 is TGCAGTGCTAGAAGGACAGGGGATGCCTCCTACGAGCAGTACTTC. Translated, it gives CSARRTGDASYEQYF.

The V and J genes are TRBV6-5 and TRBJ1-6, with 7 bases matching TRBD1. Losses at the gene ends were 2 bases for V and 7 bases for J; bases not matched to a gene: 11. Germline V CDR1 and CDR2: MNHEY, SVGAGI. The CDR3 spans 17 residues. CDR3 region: CASSYVSQGTPNSPLHF. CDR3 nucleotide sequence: TGTGCCAGCAGTTACGTTTCACAGGGGACACCAAATTCACCCCTCCACTTT.

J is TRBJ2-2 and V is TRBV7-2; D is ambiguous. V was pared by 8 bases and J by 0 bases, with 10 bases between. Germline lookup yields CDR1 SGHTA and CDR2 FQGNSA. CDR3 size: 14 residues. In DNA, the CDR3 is TGTGCCAGCTCCCTCCTAACGAACACCGGGGAGCTGTTTTTT. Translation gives CASSLLTNTGELFF.